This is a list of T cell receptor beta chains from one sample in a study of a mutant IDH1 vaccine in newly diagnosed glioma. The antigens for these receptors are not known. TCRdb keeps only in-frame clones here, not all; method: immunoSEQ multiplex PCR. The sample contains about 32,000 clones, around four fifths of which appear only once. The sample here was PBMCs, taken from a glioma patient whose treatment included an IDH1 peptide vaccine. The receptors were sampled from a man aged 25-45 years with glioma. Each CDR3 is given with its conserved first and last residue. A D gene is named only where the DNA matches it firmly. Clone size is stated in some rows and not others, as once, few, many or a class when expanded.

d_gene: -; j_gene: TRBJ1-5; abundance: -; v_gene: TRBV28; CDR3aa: CASSWGQPQHF; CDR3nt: TGTGCCAGCAGTTGGGGTCAGCCCCAGCATTTT
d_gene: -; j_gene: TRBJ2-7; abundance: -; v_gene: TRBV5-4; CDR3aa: CASSLAGGLMFYEQYF; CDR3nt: TGTGCCAGCAGCTTGGCTGGTGGACTTATGTTCTACGAGCAGTACTTC
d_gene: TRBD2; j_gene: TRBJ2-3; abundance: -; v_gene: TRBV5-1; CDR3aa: CASSFSPSGGGTDTQYF; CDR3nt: TGCGCCAGCAGCTTCTCCCCTAGCGGGGGGGGAACAGATACGCAGTATTTT
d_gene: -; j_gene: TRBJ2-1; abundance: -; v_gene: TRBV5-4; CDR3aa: CASSPEVGEQFF; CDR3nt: TGTGCCAGCAGCCCGGAGGTAGGTGAGCAGTTCTTC
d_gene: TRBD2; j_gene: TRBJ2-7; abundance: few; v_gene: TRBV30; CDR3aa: CAWDSGRAYEQYF; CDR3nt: TGTGCCTGGGATAGCGGGAGGGCCTACGAGCAGTACTTC
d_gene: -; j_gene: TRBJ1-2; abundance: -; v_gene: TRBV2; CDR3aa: CASLPVFTGGYGYTF; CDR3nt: TGTGCCAGCCTCCCCGTTTTCACGGGGGGCTATGGCTACACCTTC
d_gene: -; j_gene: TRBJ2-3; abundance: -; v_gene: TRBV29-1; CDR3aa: CSVEERHFSTDTQYF; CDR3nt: TGCAGCGTTGAAGAACGACATTTCAGCACAGATACGCAGTATTTT
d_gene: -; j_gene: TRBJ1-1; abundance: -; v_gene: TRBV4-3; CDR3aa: CASSQGTDENTEAFF; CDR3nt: TGCGCCAGCAGCCAAGGGACAGACGAGAACACTGAAGCTTTCTTT
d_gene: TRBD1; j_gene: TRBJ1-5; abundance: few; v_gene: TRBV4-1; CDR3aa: CASSQEGQARSQPQHF; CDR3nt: TGCGCCAGCAGCCAAGAAGGACAGGCTAGATCCCAGCCCCAGCATTTT
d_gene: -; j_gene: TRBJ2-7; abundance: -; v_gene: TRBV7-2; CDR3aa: CASSLGADSSYEQYF; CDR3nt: TGTGCCAGCAGCTTAGGGGCAGATAGCTCCTACGAGCAGTACTTC
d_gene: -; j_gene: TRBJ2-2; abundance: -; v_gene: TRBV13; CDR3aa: CATGDKPNGELFF; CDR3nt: TGTGCAACCGGGGACAAGCCGAACGGGGAGCTGTTTTTT
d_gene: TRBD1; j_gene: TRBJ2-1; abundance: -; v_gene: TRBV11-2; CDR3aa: CASSLGQQYNEQFF; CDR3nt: TGTGCCAGCAGCCTGGGACAGCAATACAATGAGCAGTTCTTC
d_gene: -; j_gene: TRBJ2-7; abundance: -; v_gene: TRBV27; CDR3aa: CATSPKQGLPYEQYF; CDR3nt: TGTGCCACTTCCCCAAAACAAGGGCTCCCCTACGAGCAGTACTTC
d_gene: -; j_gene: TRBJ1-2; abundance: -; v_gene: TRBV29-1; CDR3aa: CSVVTNYGYTF; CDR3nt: TGCAGCGTTGTAACTAACTATGGCTACACCTTC
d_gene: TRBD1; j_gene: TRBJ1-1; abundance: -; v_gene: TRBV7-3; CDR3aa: CASSLSVTGEGTEAFF; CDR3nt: TGTGCCAGCAGCTTAAGCGTGACAGGGGAGGGCACTGAAGCTTTCTTT
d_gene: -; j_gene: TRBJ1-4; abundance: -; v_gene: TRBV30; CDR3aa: CAWRRPPTNEKLFF; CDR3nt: TGTGCCTGGAGGAGACCCCCAACTAATGAAAAACTGTTTTTT
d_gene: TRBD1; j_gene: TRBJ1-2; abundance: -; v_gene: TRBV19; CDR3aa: CARLKGADYGYTF; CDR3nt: TGTGCCAGGCTTAAGGGGGCAGACTATGGCTACACCTTC
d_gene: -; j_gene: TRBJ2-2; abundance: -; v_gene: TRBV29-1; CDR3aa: CSVVWQRVNTGELFF; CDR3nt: TGCAGCGTTGTATGGCAGAGAGTCAACACCGGGGAGCTGTTTTTT
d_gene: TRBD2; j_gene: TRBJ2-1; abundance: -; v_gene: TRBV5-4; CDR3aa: CASSPGGGAEQFF; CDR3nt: TGTGCCAGCAGCCCCGGGGGGGGCGCTGAGCAGTTCTTC
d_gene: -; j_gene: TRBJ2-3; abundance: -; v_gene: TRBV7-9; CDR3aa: CASSFSADTQYF; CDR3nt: TGTGCCAGCAGCTTCTCGGCGGATACGCAGTATTTT
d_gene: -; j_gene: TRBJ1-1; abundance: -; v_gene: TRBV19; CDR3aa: CASSIDVNRGGTEAFF; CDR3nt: TGTGCCAGTAGTATAGATGTTAACCGGGGAGGTACTGAAGCTTTCTTT
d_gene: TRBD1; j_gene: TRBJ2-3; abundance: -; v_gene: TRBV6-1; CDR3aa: CASSTDRSTDTQYF; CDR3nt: TGTGCCAGCAGTACGGACAGGTCGACAGATACGCAGTATTTT
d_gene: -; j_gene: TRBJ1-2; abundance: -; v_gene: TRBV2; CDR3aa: CASSDRVGSGYTF; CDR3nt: TGTGCCAGCAGTGACCGCGTAGGGAGCGGCTACACCTTC
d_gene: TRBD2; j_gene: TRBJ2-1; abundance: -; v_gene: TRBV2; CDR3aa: CASSEGTSGYNEQFF; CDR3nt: TGTGCCAGCAGTGAAGGGACTAGCGGATACAATGAGCAGTTCTTC
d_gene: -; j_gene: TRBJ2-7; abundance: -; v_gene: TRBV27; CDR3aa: CASSFRNQEYEQYF; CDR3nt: TGTGCCAGCAGTTTCAGGAATCAAGAATACGAGCAGTACTTC
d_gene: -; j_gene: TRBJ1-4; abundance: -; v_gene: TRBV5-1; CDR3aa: CASSLVAGEGEKLFF; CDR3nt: TGCGCCAGCAGCTTGGTGGCAGGGGAAGGCGAAAAACTGTTTTTT
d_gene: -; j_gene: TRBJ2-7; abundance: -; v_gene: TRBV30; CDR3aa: CAWSVNVGHGEQYF; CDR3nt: TGTGCCTGGAGTGTAAACGTTGGACACGGCGAGCAGTACTTC
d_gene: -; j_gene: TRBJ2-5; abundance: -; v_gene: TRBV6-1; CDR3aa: CASSEARHLETQYF; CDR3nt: TGTGCCAGCAGTGAAGCGCGGCATCTCGAGACCCAGTACTTC
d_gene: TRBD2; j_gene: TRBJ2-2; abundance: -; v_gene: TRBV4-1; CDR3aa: CASSQVVVAGGRGELFF; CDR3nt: TGCGCCAGCAGCCAAGTAGTGGTAGCGGGGGGCCGTGGGGAGCTGTTTTTT
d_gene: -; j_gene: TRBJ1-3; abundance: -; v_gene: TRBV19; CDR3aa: CASSTDSGNTIYF; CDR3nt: TGTGCCAGTAGTACCGACTCTGGAAACACCATATATTTT
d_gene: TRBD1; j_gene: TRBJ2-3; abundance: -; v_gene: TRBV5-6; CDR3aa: CASSLFAGGPTDTQYF; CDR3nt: TGTGCCAGCAGCTTGTTTGCAGGGGGTCCCACAGATACGCAGTATTTT
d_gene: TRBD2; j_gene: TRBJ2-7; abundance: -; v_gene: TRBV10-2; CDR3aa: CASSEVRESLEQYF; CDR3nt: TGCGCCAGCAGTGAAGTGCGGGAGTCGCTCGAGCAGTACTTC
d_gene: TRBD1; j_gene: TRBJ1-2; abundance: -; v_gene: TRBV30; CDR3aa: CAWSHRGGYTF; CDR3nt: TGTGCCTGGAGCCACAGGGGTGGCTACACCTTC
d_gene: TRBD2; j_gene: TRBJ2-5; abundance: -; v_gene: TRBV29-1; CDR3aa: CSVLGFGSSGYQETQYF; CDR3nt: TGCAGCGTTTTAGGGTTCGGGTCTAGCGGGTACCAAGAGACCCAGTACTTC
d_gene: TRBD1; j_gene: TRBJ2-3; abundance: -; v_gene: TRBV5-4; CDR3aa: CASSLDRDRVADTQYF; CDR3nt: TGTGCCAGCAGTTTAGACAGGGACCGGGTCGCAGATACGCAGTATTTT
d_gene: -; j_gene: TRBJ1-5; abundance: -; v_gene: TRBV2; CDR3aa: CASSPSTRGNQPQHF; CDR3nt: TGTGCCAGCAGTCCTAGCACCCGCGGCAATCAGCCCCAGCATTTT
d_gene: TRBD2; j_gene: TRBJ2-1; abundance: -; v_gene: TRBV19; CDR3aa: CASRSSGGLRLEQFF; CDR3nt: TGTGCCAGTAGATCGTCGGGAGGATTAAGGCTTGAGCAGTTCTTC
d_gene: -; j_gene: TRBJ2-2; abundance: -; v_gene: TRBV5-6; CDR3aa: CASSLVGVDTGELFF; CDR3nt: TGTGCCAGCAGCTTGGTCGGGGTCGACACCGGGGAGCTGTTTTTT
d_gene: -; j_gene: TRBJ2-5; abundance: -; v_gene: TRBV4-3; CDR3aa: CASSQGGLGGETQYF; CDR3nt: TGCGCCAGCAGCCAAGGAGGCCTGGGGGGAGAGACCCAGTACTTC
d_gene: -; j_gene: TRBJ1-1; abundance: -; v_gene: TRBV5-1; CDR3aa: CASSLGAGTEAFF; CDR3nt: TGCGCCAGCAGCCTAGGGGCAGGGACTGAAGCTTTCTTT
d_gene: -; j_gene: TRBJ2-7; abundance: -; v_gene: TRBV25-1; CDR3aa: CASSYQGSEQYF; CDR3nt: TGTGCCAGCAGTTACCAGGGTTCCGAGCAGTACTTC
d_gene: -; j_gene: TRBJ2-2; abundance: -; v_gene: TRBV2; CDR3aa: CASSTNTGELFF; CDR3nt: TGTGCCAGCAGTACAAATACCGGGGAGCTGTTTTTT
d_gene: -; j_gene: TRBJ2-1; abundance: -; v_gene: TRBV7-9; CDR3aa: CASSLGSGSVNNEQFF; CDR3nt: TGTGCCAGCAGCTTAGGGTCGGGGAGCGTCAACAATGAGCAGTTCTTC
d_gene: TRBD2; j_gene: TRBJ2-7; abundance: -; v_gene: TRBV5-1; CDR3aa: CASSPGLSSYEQYF; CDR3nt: TGCGCCAGCAGCCCGGGACTATCATCCTACGAGCAGTACTTC
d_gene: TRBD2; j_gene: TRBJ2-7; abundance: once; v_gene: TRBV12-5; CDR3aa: CASALRGGHEQYF; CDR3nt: TGTGCTAGTGCCCTACGGGGGGGACACGAGCAGTACTTC
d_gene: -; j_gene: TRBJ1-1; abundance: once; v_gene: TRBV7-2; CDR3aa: CASSLVRPNTEAFF; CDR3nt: TGTGCCAGCAGCTTAGTTCGTCCAAACACTGAAGCTTTCTTT
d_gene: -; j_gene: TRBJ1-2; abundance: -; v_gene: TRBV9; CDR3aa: CASSGESGNYGYTF; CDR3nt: TGTGCCAGCAGCGGAGAATCAGGGAACTATGGCTACACCTTC
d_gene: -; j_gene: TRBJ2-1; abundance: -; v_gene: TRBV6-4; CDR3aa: CASSAGSYNEQFF; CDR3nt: TGTGCCAGCAGTGCAGGCTCCTACAATGAGCAGTTCTTC
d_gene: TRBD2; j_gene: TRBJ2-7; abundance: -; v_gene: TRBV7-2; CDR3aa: CASSLYPAGGPYEQYF; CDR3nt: TGTGCCAGCAGCTTATATCCCGCGGGGGGACCGTACGAGCAGTACTTC
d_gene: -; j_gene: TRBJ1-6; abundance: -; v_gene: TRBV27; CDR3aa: CASRVGTEHSPLHF; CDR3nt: TGTGCCAGCAGAGTGGGGACGGAACATTCACCCCTCCACTTT
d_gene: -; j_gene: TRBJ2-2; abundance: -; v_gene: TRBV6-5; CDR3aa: CASSYSGTIVTGELFF; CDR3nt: TGTGCCAGCAGTTACTCGGGGACAATTGTTACCGGGGAGCTGTTTTTT
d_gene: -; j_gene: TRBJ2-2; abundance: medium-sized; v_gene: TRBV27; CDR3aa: CASSQTPPDLYTGELFF; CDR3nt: TGTGCCAGCAGTCAAACGCCACCGGACCTTTACACCGGGGAGCTGTTTTTT
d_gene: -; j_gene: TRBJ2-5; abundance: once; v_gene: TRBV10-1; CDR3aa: CASSDQGVSSQYF; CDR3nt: TGCGCCAGCAGTGACCAGGGTGTTAGTTCTCAGTACTTC
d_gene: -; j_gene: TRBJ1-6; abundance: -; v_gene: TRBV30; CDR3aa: CAWSPGHYNSPLHF; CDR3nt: TGTGCCTGGAGTCCAGGACACTATAATTCACCCCTCCACTTT
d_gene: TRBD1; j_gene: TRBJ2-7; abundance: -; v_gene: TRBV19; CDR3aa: CASGQGSLYEQYF; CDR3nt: TGTGCCAGCGGACAGGGGTCATTGTACGAGCAGTACTTC